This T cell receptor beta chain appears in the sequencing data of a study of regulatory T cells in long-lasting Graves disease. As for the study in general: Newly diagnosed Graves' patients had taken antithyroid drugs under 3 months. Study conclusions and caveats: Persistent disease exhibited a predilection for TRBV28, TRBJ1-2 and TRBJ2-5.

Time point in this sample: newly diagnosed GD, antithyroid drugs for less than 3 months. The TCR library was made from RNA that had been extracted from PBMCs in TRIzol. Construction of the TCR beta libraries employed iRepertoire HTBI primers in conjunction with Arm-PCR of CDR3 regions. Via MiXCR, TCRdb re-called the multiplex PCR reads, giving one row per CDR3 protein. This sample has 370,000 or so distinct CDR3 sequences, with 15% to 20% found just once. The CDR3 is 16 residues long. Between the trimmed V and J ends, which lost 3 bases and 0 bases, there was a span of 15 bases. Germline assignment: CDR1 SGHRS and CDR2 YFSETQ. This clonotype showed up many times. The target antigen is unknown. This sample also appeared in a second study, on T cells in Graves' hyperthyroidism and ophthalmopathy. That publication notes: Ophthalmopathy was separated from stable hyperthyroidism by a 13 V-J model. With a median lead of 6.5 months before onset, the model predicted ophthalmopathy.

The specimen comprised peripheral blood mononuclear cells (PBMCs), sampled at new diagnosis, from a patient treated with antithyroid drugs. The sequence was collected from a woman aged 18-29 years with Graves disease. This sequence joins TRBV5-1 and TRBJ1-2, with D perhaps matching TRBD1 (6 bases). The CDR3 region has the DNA TGCGCCAGCAGCTCGATGTGGACAGAGCCTAACTATGGCTACACCTTC. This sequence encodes CASSSMWTEPNYGYTF.